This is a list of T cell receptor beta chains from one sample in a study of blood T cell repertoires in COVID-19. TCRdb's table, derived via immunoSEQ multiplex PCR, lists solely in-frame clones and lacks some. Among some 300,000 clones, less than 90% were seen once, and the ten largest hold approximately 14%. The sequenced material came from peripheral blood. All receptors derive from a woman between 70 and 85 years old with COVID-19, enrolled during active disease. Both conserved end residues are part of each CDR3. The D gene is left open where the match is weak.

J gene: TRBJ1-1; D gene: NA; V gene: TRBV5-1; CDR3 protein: CASSLAGRGATEAFF; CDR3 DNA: TGCGCCAGCAGCTTGGCCGGGCGGGGGGCGACTGAAGCTTTCTTT
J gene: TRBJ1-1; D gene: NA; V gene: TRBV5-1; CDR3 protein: CASSLLGGNTEAFF; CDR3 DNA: TGCGCCAGCAGCTTGTTAGGGGGGAACACTGAAGCTTTCTTT
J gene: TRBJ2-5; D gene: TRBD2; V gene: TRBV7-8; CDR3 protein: CASSQPGLAVLQETQYF; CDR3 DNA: TGTGCCAGCAGCCAACCTGGACTAGCGGTCCTCCAAGAGACCCAGTACTTC
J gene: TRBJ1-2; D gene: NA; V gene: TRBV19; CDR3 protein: CASVGRVNYGYTF; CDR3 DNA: TGTGCCAGTGTGGGGAGGGTTAACTATGGCTACACCTTC
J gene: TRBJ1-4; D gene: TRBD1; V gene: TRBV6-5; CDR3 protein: CASRPGTVNVKLFF; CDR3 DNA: TGTGCCAGCAGACCCGGGACAGTGAATGTAAAACTGTTTTTT
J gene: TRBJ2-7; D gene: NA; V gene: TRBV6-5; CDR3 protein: CASTKGLSYEQYF; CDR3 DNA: TGTGCCAGCACCAAGGGACTTAGCTACGAGCAGTACTTC
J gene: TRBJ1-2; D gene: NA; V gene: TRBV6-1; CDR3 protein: CASSDSSGLARGGYTF; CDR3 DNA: TGTGCCAGCAGTGATTCCTCAGGGCTCGCGAGAGGTGGCTACACCTTC
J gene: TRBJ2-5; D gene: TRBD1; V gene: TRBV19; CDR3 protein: CASNRGREETQYF; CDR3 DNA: TGTGCCAGTAACAGGGGAAGAGAAGAGACCCAGTACTTC
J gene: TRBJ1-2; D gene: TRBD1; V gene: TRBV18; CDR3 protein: CASSPPGQGRDGYTF; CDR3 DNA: TGTGCCAGCTCACCCCCGGGACAGGGTCGAGATGGCTACACCTTC
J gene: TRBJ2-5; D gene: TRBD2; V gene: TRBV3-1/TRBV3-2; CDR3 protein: CASSQDGRGLAGLLETQYF; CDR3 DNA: TGTGCCAGCAGCCAAGATGGGAGGGGACTAGCGGGGCTCCTGGAGACCCAGTACTTC
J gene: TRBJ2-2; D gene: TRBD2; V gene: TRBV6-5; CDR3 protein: CASSYSTGGNTGELFF; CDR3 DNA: TGTGCCAGCAGTTACTCGACGGGGGGGAACACCGGGGAGCTGTTTTTT
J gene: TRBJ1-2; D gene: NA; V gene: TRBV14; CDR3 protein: CASSPGAYGYTF; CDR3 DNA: TGTGCCAGCAGCCCAGGGGCCTATGGCTACACCTTC
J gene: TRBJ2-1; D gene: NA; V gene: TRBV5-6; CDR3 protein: CASSWILGGVTYNEQFF; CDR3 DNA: TGTGCCAGCAGCTGGATCCTAGGGGGTGTCACCTACAATGAGCAGTTCTTC
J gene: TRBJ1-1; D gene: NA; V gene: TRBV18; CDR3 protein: CASSPQGPNTEAFF; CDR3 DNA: TGTGCCAGCTCACCCCAGGGGCCGAACACTGAAGCTTTCTTT
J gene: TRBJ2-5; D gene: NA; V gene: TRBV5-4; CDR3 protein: CASSSKTGVIEDQYF; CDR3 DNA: TGTGCCAGCAGCTCTAAGACAGGCGTGATCGAGGACCAGTACTTC
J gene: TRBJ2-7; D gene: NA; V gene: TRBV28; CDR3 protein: CASNRDSDEQYF; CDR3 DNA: TGTGCCAGCAACCGGGACTCCGACGAGCAGTACTTC
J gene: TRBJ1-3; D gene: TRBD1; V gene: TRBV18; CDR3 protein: CASSHTKTGPFGNTIYF; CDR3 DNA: TGTGCCAGCTCCCATACCAAGACAGGGCCGTTTGGAAACACCATATATTTT
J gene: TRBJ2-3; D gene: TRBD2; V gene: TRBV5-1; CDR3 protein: CASSLGASGGPSDTQYF; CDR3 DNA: TGCGCCAGCAGCTTGGGGGCTAGCGGGGGGCCAAGTGATACGCAGTATTTT
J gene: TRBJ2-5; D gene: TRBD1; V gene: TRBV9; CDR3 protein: CASSVVGDRRETQYF; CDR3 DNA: TGTGCCAGCAGCGTAGTGGGGGACAGAAGAGAGACCCAGTACTTC
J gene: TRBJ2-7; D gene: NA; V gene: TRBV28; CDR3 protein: CASTPPRGITDEQYF; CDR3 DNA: TGTGCCAGCACCCCCCCTCGGGGTATTACGGACGAGCAGTACTTC
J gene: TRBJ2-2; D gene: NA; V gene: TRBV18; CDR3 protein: CASSGQLNTGELFF; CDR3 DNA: TGTGCCAGCTCCGGACAGCTTAACACCGGGGAGCTGTTTTTT
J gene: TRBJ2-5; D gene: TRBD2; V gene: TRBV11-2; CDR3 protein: CASSPGGLAKETQYF; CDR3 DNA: TGTGCCAGCAGCCCCGGGGGACTAGCTAAAGAGACCCAGTACTTC